This T cell receptor (beta chain) was documented in a study of regulatory T cells. Points from the study as a whole: In patients, unique TRB V-J pairs were restricted and V/J usage skewed, especially in Tregs. Hydrophobic residues at CDR3 positions 6 and 7 were enriched in conventional CD4+ T cells of CD3G-deficient patients.

This clone was observed a handful of times. The antigen is not known. A couple of CD3G-deficient patients had more severe autoimmunity; all had some. Patients, 2 to 39 years old, had expanded memory T-cell proportions. Sorting split CD4+ cells into CD25-high CD127-low Tregs and CD25-low CD127-high conventional T cells. The primer mix had 52 TRBV and 13 TRBJ primers. The protocol was immunoSEQ multiplex PCR, while the TCRdb copy is restricted to in-frame clones and leaves out a portion. The sample includes under 45,000 clones, approximately 89% of them seen just once. Germline loops: CDR1 SGHRS, CDR2 YFSETQ. Deletions cut 2 bases from V and 5 bases from J, with 10 bases between. The CDR3 sequence is 13 residues long.

This TCR was recovered from a person under 35 with CD3G deficiency. The specimen sequenced was conventional CD4+ T cells sorted from blood. J is TRBJ1-1 and V is TRBV5-1, with D perhaps matching TRBD1 (5 bases). Here the CDR3 reads CASSFTGETEAFF. The DNA of the CDR3 is TGCGCCAGCAGCTTCACAGGAGAGACTGAAGCTTTCTTT.